This T cell receptor (beta chain) appears in the sequencing data of a study of blood T cells in healthy people across ages (dated by TCRdb to 2014 to 2015). In the study overall: Template switching captured roughly one uniquely barcoded TCR beta cDNA molecule per two T cells in model experiments. Two additional independent replicas of 1 million unique cDNA reads from the same blood draw were analyzed for two donors (one aged 18 to 30 and one aged 80 or older). Age-related changes in TCR beta repertoire diversity were measured in the study by deep sequencing normalized with unique cDNA molecular identifiers. To avoid experimental bias, donors of different ages were distributed randomly across sequencing lanes. Donors were grouped into four age groups: young (average 16 years), middle-aged (less than 40), aged (approximately 67) and long-lived (around 82).

About this clonotype itself: The antigen it binds to is not known. Base qualities are not at hand, and no much larger clone is one base apart.

Donors were 39 systemically healthy Caucasian individuals from Russia aged roughly 6 to 95 years. Ten milliliters of peripheral blood were drawn from each donor into EDTA-treated Vacutainer tubes. Ficoll-Paque density-gradient centrifugation was used to isolate PBMCs, with at least 7 million per sample. Total RNA, at least 6 micrograms per sample, was extracted from PBMCs with Trizol reagent. Naive CD45RAhigh/CD27high T cell percentages were measured by flow cytometry on a PBMC aliquot from every donor. The investigation overall reported the following: A strong correlation was found between observed TCR beta diversity and the percentage of naive T cells measured by flow cytometry. Observed TCR beta diversity per million T cells fell roughly linearly with age, and a significant reduction was already apparent by age roughly 40. The CMV infection status of donors was not known, potentially confounding age-related changes in expanded clonotypes. Conclusive comparison of naive and antigen-experienced compartments was prevented by the profiling of bulk unsorted PBMCs. Compared with the aged group, more naive CD4+ T cells, fewer expanded clones and increased TCR diversity were shown by the long-lived group, suggesting age selection. Total diversity estimates from one million sequenced T cells were considered lower bounds and underestimates.

Preparation of the library involved 5' RACE. TCRdb shows the sequencer as Illumina HiSeq 2500. A second roughly 7 to 11 cycle PCR used a sample-barcoded 5' primer and a J-beta primer mix. A unique molecular identifier was introduced onto each TCR beta cDNA molecule by a template-switch 5' adaptor carrying 12 random nucleotides. At least 2.5 million CDR3-containing paired-end reads were obtained from each sample. All of the RNA was converted into first-strand cDNA using the Mint cDNA synthesis kit, with a TRBC-specific oligonucleotide serving as the primer. All cDNA was treated with uracil-DNA glycosylase and then went through a first 18-cycle PCR with the universal primers M1SS and BC2_uni_R. Per the authors' processing: For normalization, 1 million high-quality reads, each with a distinct molecular identifier, were randomly selected from each sample. Instead of being binned into consensus sequences, reads that shared molecular identifiers were thrown out. MiTCR, set to a Q25 quality threshold and the strictest error-elimination algorithm, was used for CDR3 identification, clonotype clustering and error correction. Lower-bound total TCR beta diversity was estimated with a nonparametric unseen species model using Euler transformation. TCRdb reprocessing: public reads trimmed at Q25 with fastp, clones called with MiXCR, in-frame beta chains kept. Rows merge per CDR3 protein into single entries with the most common DNA and genes. The V and J calls and clone size come from TCRdb's table, not from the authors' own analysis. Across this sample there are fewer than 800,000 distinct CDR3 sequences, with around 20% seen only once. Roughly 3.4% of the sample belongs to the ten largest clones.

V lost 3 bases and J lost 8 bases, and the count of bases not matched to a germline gene is 10. From the cysteine through the phenylalanine, the CDR3 covers 15 amino acids. Of the read, only the CDR3 DNA is kept; its 45 bases are in frame from base 1. The germline V gene specifies KGHSH as CDR1 and LQKENI as CDR2. The TCR comes from a man between 70 and 80 years old in good health. The chain is made from TRBV18 and TRBJ1-2; TRBD1 agrees with 9 junctional bases. The sample comprised blood. Read as DNA, the sequence is TGTGCCAGCTCACCGCAGGGACAGGGCAACGGGGGCTACACCTTC. The resulting protein is CASSPQGQGNGGYTF.